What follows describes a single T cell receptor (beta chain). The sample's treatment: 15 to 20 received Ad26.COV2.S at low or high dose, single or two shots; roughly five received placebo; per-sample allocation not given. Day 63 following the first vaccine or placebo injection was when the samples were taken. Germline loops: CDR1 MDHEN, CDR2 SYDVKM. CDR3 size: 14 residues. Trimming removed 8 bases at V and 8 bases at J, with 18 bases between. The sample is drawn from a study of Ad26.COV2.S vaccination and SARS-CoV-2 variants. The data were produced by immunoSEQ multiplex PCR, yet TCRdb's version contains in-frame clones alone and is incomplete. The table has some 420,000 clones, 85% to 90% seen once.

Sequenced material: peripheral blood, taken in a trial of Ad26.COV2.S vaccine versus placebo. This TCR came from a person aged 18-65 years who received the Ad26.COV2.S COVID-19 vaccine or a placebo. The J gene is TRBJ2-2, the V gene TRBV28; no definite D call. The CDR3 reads CASLESRIRGELFF. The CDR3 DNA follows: TGTGCCAGCCTGGAGAGTAGGATCCGTGGGGAGCTGTTTTTT.